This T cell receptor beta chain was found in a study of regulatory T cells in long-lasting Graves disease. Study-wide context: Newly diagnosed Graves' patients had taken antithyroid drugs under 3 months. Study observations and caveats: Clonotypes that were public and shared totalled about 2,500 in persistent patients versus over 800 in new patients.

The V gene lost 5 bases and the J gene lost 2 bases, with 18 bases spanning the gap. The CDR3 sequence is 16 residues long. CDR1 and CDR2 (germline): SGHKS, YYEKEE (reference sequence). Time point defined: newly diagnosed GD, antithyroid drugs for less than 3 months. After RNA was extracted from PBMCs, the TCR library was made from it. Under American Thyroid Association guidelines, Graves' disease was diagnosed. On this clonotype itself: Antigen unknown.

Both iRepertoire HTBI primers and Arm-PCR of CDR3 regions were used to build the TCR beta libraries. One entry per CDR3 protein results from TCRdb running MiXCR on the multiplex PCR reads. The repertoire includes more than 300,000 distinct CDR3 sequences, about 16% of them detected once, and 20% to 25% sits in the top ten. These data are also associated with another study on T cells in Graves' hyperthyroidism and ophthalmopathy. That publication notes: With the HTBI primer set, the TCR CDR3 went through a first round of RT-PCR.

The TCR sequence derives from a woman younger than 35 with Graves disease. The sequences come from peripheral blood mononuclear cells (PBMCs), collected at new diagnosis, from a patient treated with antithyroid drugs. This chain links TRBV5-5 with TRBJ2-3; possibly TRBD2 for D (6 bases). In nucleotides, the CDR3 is TGTGCCAGCAGGGGAGGTACGGGATCGTTCACAGATACGCAGTATTTT. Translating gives CASRGGTGSFTDTQYF.